The T cell receptor beta chain under discussion was sequenced for a study of T cell changes during pregnancy in multiple sclerosis. With 3 bases clipped from V and 5 bases from J, the junction kept 8 bases outside the gene matches. Germline CDR1 SEHNR, CDR2 FQNEAQ (reference sequence). The CDR3 has 15 amino acids. Sequencing used immunoSEQ multiplex PCR; TCRdb keeps in-frame clones, though not all of them. The repertoire includes 70,000 or so clones, 90% to 95% of them detected once, and around 0.7% sits in the top ten. This sequence was found in a female donor in good health, enrolled as a control in a pregnancy study. The sequenced sample was peripheral blood, obtained in the third trimester of pregnancy. This chain connects TRBV7-9 to TRBJ2-7; 9 bases fit TRBD2. CDR3 DNA sequence: TGTGCCAGCAGCTTGCAGAGGACTAGCGTCGACGAGCAGTACTTC. It yields the protein CASSLQRTSVDEQYF.